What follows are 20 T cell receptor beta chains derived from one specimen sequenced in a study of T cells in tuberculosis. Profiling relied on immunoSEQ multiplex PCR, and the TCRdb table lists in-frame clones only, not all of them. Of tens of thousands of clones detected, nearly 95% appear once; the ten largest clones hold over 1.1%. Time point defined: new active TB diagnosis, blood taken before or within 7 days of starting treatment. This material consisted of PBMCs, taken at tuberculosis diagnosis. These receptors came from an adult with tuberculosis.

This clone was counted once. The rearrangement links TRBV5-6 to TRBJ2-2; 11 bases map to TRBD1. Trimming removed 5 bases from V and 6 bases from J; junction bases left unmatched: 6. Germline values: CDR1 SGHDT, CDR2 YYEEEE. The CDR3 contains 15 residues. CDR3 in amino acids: CASRYGQGAAGELFF. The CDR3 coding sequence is TGTGCCAGCAGGTACGGACAGGGGGCGGCCGGGGAGCTGTTTTTT.

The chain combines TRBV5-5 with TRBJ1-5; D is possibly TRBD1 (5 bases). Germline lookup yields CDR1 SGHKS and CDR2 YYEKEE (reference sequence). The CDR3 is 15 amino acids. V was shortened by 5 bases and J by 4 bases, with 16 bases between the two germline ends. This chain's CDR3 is CASSNRAGMNQPQHF. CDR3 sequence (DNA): TGTGCCAGCAGTAATCGGGCAGGGATGAATCAGCCCCAGCATTTT.

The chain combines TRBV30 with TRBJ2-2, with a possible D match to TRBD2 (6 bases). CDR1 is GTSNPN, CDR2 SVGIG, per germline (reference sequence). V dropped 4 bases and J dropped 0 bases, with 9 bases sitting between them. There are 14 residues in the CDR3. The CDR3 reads CAWTQRANTGELFF. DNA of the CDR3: TGTGCCTGGACCCAGCGGGCGAACACCGGGGAGCTGTTTTTT.

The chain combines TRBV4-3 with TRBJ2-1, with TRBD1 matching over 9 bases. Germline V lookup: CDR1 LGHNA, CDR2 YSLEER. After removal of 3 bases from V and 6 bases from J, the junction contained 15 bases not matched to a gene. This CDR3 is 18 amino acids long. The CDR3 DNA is TGCGCCAGCAGCCAGACCATGATCGGGACAGGGAGGGGCAATGAGCAGTTCTTC. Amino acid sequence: CASSQTMIGTGRGNEQFF.

The CDR3 DNA reads TGTGCCAGCTCACCTAAGGACAGCCCAACTAACTATGGCTACACCTTC. Translating gives CASSPKDSPTNYGYTF. The chain couples TRBV18 to TRBJ1-2, with D possibly being TRBD1 (6 bases). Germline V gives CDR1 KGHSH, CDR2 LQKENI. V lost 3 bases and J 0 bases, leaving 14 bases between the germline ends. The CDR3 is 16 amino acids. Filled out from reference TRBV18 and TRBJ1-2, the complete variable domain reads NAGVMQNPRHLVRRRGQEARLRCSPMKGHSHVYWYRQLPEEGLKFMVYLQKENIIDESGMPKERFSAEFPKEGPSILRIQQVVRGDSAAYFCASSPKDSPTNYGYTFGSGTRLTVV.

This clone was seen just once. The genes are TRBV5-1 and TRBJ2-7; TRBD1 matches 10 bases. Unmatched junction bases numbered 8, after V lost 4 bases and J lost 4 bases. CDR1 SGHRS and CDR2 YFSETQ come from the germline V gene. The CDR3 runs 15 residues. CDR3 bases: TGCGCCAGCAGCACGACAGGGGGCGCCGGGTACGAGCAGTACTTC. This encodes CASSTTGGAGYEQYF.

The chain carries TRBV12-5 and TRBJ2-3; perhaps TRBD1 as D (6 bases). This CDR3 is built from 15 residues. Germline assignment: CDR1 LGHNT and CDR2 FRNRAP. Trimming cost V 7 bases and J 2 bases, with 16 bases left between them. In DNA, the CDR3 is TGTGCTAGTGCCAAGGGGGACGGCTCCACAGATACGCAGTATTTT. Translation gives CASAKGDGSTDTQYF.

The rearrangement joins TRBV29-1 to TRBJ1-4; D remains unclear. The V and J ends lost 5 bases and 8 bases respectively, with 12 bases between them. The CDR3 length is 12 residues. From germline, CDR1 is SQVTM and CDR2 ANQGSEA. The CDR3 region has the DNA TGCAGCGTTCGCGGGTCAGGAGAAAAACTGTTTTTT. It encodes CSVRGSGEKLFF. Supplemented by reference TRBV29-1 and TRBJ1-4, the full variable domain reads SAVISQKPSRDICQRGTSLTIQCQVDSQVTMMFWYRQQPGQSLTLIATANQGSEATYESGFVIDKFPISRPNLTFSTLTVSNMSPEDSSIYLCSVRGSGEKLFFGSGTQLSVL.

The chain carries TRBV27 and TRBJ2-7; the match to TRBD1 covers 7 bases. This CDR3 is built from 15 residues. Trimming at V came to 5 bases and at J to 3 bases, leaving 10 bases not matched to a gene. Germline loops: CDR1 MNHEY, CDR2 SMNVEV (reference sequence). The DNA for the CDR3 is TGTGCCAGCAGTACTTACCGGGACAGACACTACGAGCAGTACTTC. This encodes CASSTYRDRHYEQYF.

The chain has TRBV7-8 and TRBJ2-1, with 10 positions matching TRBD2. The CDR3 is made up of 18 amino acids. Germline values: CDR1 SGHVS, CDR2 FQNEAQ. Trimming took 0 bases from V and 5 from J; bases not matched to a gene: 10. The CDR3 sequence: CASSLARLAGDDHNEQFF. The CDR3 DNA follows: TGTGCCAGCAGCTTAGCAAGGCTAGCGGGAGACGACCACAATGAGCAGTTCTTC.

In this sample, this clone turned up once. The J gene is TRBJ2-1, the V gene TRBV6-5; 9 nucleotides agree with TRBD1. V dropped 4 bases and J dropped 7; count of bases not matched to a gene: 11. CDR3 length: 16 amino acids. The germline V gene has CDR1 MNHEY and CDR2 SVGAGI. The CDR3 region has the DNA TGTGCCAGCAGTTTCTCGAAACAGGGGGCTTGGAATGAGCAGTTCTTC. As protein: CASSFSKQGAWNEQFF.

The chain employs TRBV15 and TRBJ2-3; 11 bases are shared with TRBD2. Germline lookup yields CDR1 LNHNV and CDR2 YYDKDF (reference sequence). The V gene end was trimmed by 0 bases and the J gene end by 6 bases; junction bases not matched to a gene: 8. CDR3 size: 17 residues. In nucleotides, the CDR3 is TGTGCCACCAGCAGAGATCCCGTAGCGGGAGGGGACGATACGCAGTATTTT. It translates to CATSRDPVAGGDDTQYF. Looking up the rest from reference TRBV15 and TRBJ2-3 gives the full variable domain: DAMVIQNPRYQVTQFGKPVTLSCSQTLNHNVMYWYQQKSSQAPKLLFHYYDKDFNNEADTPDNFQSRRPNTSFCFLDIRSPGLGDTAMYLCATSRDPVAGGDDTQYFGPGTRLTVL.

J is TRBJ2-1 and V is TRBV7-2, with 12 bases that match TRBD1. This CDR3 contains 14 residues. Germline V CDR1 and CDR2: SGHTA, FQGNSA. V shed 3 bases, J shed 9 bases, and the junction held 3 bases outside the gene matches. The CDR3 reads CASSFGTGGGEQFF. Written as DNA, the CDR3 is TGTGCCAGCAGCTTCGGGACAGGGGGCGGTGAGCAGTTCTTC.

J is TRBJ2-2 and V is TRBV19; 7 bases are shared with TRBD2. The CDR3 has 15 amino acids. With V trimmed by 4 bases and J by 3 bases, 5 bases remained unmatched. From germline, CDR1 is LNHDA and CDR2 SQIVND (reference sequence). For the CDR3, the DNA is TGTGCCAGTAGTAGGGGGGGTAGGGACACCGGGGAGCTGTTTTTT. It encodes CASSRGGRDTGELFF.

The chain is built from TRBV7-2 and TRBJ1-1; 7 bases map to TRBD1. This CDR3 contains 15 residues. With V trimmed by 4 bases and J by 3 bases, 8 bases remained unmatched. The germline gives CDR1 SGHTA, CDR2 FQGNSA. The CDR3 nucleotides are TGTGCCAGCAGCTCCCGAGGAGGGGGCGACACTGAAGCTTTCTTT. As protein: CASSSRGGGDTEAFF.

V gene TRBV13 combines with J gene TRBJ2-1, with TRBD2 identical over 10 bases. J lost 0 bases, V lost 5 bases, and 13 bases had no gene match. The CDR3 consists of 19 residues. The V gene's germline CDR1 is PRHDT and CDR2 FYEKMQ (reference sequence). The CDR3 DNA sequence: TGTGCCAGCAGCCGATTGGGGAGCGGGAGGGATTTCTCCTACAATGAGCAGTTCTTC. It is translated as CASSRLGSGRDFSYNEQFF.

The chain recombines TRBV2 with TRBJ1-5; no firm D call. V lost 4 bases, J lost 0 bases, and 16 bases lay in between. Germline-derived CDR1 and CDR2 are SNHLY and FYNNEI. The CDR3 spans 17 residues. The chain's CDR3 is CASSGRKGGYSNQPQHF. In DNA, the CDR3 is TGTGCCAGCAGTGGTCGAAAGGGCGGGTATAGCAATCAGCCCCAGCATTTT.

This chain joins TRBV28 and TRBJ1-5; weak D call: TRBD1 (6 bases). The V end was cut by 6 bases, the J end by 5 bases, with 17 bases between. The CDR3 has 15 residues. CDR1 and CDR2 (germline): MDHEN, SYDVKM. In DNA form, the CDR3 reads TGTGCCAGCAGCCCGAGGGGGAGGGTAGATCAGCCCCAGCATTTT. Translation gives CASSPRGRVDQPQHF.

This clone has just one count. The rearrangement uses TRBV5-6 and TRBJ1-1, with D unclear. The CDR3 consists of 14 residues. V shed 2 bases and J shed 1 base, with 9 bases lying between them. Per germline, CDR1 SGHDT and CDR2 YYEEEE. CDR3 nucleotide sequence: TGTGCCAGCAGCTTTACCGGTGAGAACACTGAAGCTTTCTTT. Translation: CASSFTGENTEAFF. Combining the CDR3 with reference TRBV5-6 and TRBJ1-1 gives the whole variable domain DAGVTQSPTHLIKTRGQQVTLRCSPKSGHDTVSWYQQALGQGPQFIFQYYEEEERQRGNFPDRFSGHQFPNYSSELNVNALLLGDSALYLCASSFTGENTEAFFGQGTRLTVV.

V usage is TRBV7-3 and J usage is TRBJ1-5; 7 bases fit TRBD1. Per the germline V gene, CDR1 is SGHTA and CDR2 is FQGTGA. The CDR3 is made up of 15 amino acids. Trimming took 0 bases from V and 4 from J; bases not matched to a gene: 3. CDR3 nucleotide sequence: TGTGCCAGCAGCTTAACGGGACAGACTAATCAGCCCCAGCATTTT. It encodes CASSLTGQTNQPQHF.